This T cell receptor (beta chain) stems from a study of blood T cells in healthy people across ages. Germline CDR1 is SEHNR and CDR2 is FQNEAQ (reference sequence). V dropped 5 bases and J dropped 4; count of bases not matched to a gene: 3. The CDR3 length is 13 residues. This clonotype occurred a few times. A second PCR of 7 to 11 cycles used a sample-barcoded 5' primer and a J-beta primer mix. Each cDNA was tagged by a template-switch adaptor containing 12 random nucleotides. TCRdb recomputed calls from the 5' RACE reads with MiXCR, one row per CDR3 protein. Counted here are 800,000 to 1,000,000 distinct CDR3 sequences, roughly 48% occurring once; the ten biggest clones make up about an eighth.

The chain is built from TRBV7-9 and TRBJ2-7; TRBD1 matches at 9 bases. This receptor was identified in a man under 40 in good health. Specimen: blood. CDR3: CASSATGGYEQYF. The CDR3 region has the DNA TGTGCCAGCAGCGCGACAGGGGGATACGAGCAGTACTTC.